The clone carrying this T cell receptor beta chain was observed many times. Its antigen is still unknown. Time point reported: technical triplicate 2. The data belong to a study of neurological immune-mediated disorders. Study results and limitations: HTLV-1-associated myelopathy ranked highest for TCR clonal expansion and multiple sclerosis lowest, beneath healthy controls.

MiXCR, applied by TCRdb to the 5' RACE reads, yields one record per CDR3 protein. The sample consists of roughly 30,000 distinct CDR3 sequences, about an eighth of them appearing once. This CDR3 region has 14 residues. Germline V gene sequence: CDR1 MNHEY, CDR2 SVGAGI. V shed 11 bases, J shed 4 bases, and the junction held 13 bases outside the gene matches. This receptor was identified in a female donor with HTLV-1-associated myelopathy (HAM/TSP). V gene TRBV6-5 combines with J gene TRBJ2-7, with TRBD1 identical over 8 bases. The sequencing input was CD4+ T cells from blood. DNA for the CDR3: TGTGCCGTAAGGACAGGGAGAGGGGGTTACGAGCAGTACTTC. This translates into CAVRTGRGGYEQYF.